This T cell receptor beta chain was recorded in a study of T cells in localized non-small cell lung cancer. Study-wide findings and caveats: Within adjacent lung there appeared a median approximately 62 of the top 100 tumor clones. Sequencing was restricted to one tumor region; therefore, heterogeneity remains possible. Clonality of T cells reached its maximum in uninvolved adjacent lung, surpassing tumor.

Points on this clone: Its antigen is undetermined.

The J segment lost 5 bases and the V segment lost 4 bases, leaving 10 bases of the junction unmatched. The CDR3 loop spans 16 amino acids. Per the germline V gene, CDR1 is SGHNT and CDR2 is YYREEE (reference sequence). This table comes from immunoSEQ multiplex PCR, and its TCRdb copy is limited to in-frame clones, with some not included. The sample lists 70,000 or so clones, approximately 84% occurring once. The receptor was isolated from a female donor over 55 with stage I lung adenocarcinoma. The chain joins TRBV5-4 to TRBJ2-1; 9 bases are a match to TRBD2. Here the sequenced sample was peripheral blood, taken before any cancer treatment. The CDR3 region is CASSTELAGEDNEQFF. In nucleotides, the CDR3 is TGTGCCAGCAGCACCGAATTAGCGGGAGAGGACAATGAGCAGTTCTTC.